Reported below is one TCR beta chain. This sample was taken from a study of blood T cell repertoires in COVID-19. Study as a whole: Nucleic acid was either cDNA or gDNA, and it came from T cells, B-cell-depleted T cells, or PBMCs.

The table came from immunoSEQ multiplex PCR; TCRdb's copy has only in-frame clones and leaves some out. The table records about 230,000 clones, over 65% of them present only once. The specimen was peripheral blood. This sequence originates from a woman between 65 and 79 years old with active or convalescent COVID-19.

CDR3 protein: CASSLAQGRGRASPLHF. Here the CDR3 DNA reads TGTGCCAGCAGCTTAGCCCAAGGGAGGGGCAGGGCTTCACCCCTCCACTTT. The rearrangement joins TRBV7-2 to TRBJ1-6; D may be TRBD1 (5 bases). This CDR3 comprises 17 residues. The V end was cut by 0 bases, the J end by 9 bases, with 18 bases between. The germline V gene encodes CDR1 SGHTA and CDR2 FQGNSA.